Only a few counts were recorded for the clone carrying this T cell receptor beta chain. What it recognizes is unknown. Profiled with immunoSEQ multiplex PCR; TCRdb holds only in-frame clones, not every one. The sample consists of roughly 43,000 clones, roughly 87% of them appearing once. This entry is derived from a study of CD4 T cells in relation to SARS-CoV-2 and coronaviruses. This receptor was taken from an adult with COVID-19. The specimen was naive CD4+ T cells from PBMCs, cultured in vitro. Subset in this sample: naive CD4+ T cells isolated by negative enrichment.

The CDR3 loop is CASSQDVPGGYNEQFF. DNA for the CDR3: TGTGCCAGCAGCCAAGATGTGCCAGGGGGTTACAATGAGCAGTTCTTC. The chain combines TRBV3-1 (or the pseudogene TRBV3-2) with TRBJ2-1; 7 bases fit TRBD1. Germline assignment: CDR1 LGHDT and CDR2 YNNKEL (reference sequence). The CDR3 extends over 16 amino acids. Trimming removed 0 bases from V and 4 bases from J; junction bases left unmatched: 6.